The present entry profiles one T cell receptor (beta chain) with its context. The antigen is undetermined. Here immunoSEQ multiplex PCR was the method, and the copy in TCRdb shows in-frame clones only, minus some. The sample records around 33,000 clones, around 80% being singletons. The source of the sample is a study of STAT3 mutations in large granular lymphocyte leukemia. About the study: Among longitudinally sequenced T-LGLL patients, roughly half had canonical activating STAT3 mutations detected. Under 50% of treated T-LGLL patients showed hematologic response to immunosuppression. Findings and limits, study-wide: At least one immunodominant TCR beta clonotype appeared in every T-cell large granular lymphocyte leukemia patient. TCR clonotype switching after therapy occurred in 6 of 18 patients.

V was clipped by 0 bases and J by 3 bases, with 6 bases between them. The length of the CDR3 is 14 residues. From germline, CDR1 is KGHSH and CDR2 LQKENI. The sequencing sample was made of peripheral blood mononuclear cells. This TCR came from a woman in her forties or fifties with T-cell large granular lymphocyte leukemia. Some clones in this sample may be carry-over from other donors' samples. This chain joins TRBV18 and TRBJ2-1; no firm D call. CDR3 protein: CASSPPSYYNEQFF. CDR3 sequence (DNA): TGTGCCAGCTCACCACCGAGCTACTACAATGAGCAGTTCTTC.